These T cell receptor beta chains were read from a single sample in a study of Graves' ophthalmopathy and Graves' hyperthyroidism. TCRdb re-called the multiplex PCR reads with MiXCR, one entry per CDR3 protein. The profile shows about 180,000 distinct CDR3 sequences, 30% to 45% of them singletons. Specimen: peripheral blood. These receptors were collected from a woman in her thirties or forties with Graves' ophthalmopathy. Each CDR3 is given with its conserved first and last residue. Each record gives: J gene, clone size, D gene, V gene, CDR3 DNA, CDR3 protein. The D gene is left open where the match is weak. Not every row has a clone size; where given, it reads once, few, many or a size class.

j_gene: TRBJ1-5
abundance: -
d_gene: -
v_gene: TRBV6-5
CDR3nt: TGTGCCAGCAGTTCGATTAGGGAGCGCAATCAGCCCCAGCATTTT
CDR3aa: CASSSIRERNQPQHF

j_gene: TRBJ1-3
abundance: -
d_gene: -
v_gene: TRBV28
CDR3nt: TGTGCCAGCAGTAGGAGAGGGGCTGGAAACACCATATATTTT
CDR3aa: CASSRRGAGNTIYF

j_gene: TRBJ2-5
abundance: -
d_gene: TRBD2
v_gene: TRBV27
CDR3nt: TGTGCCAGCAGTTCGAGACTAGCGGGATGGGGGACCCAAGAGACCCAGTACTTC
CDR3aa: CASSSRLAGWGTQETQYF

j_gene: TRBJ2-7
abundance: many
d_gene: -
v_gene: TRBV28
CDR3nt: TGTGCCAGCAGTTTGTGGAGGGTTAATTACGAGCAGTACTTC
CDR3aa: CASSLWRVNYEQYF

j_gene: TRBJ1-6
abundance: -
d_gene: -
v_gene: TRBV10-3
CDR3nt: TGTGCCATCAGTGAATGGGGCGGAGAGAGGAATTCACCCCTCCACTTT
CDR3aa: CAISEWGGERNSPLHF

j_gene: TRBJ2-7
abundance: many
d_gene: TRBD2
v_gene: TRBV5-1
CDR3nt: TGCGCCAGCGCGGGGACTAGCGGTTACGAGCAGTACTTC
CDR3aa: CASAGTSGYEQYF

j_gene: TRBJ1-1
abundance: -
d_gene: -
v_gene: TRBV10-3
CDR3nt: TGTGCCATCAGTGCTACTGGGGGAGAAGCTTTCTTT
CDR3aa: CAISATGGEAFF

j_gene: TRBJ2-2
abundance: many
d_gene: -
v_gene: TRBV6-1
CDR3nt: TGTGCCAGCAGTGTCCAGAACACCGGGGAGCTGTTTTTT
CDR3aa: CASSVQNTGELFF

j_gene: TRBJ2-7
abundance: -
d_gene: -
v_gene: TRBV28
CDR3nt: TGTGCCAGCAGTCCTCCCTATCAGGGCGAGCAGTACTTC
CDR3aa: CASSPPYQGEQYF

j_gene: TRBJ2-4
abundance: many
d_gene: -
v_gene: TRBV28
CDR3nt: TGTGCCAGCAGTCTCAACGGACTCCGCTTAGCCAAAAACATTCAGTACTTC
CDR3aa: CASSLNGLRLAKNIQYF

j_gene: TRBJ2-5
abundance: -
d_gene: -
v_gene: TRBV19
CDR3nt: TGTGCCAGTAGTATCGGCAACCAAGAGACCCAGTACTTC
CDR3aa: CASSIGNQETQYF

j_gene: TRBJ1-1
abundance: many
d_gene: -
v_gene: TRBV7-9
CDR3nt: TGTGCCAGCAGCCACCAGACTGTGAACACTGAAGCTTTCTTT
CDR3aa: CASSHQTVNTEAFF

j_gene: TRBJ1-1
abundance: many
d_gene: -
v_gene: TRBV6-2/TRBV6-3
CDR3nt: TGTGCCAGCAGTACCACGGGACAGAACACTGAAGCTTTCTTT
CDR3aa: CASSTTGQNTEAFF